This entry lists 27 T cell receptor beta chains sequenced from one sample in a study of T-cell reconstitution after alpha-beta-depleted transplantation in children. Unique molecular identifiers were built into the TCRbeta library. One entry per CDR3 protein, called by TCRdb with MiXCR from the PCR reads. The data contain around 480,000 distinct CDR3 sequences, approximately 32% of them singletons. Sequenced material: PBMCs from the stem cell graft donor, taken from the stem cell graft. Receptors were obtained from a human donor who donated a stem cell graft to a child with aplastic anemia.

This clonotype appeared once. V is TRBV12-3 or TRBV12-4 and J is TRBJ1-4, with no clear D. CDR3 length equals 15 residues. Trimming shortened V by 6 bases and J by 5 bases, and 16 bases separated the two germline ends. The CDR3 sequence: CASSPFEGANEKLFF. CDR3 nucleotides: TGTGCCAGCAGCCCGTTCGAGGGAGCCAATGAAAAACTGTTTTTT.

CDR3 sequence: CASSLGPGTGELFF. For the CDR3, the DNA is TGTGCCAGCAGCTTAGGCCCGGGGACCGGGGAGCTGTTTTTT. This chain links TRBV7-7 with TRBJ2-2; tentative D call: TRBD2 (5 bases). The CDR3 runs to 14 residues. Germline V gene data show CDR1 as SSHAT and CDR2 as FNYEAQ (reference sequence). Trimming took off 1 base at V and 5 bases at J, with 8 bases between the two ends.

CDR3 in DNA: TGTGCCAGCAGTGAATCGGGCTTCTACGAGCAGTACGTC. Its protein is CASSESGFYEQYV. The J gene is TRBJ2-7, the V gene TRBV6-1; D not certain. Germline-derived CDR1 and CDR2 are MNHNS and SASEGT. CDR3 length equals 13 residues. V lost 2 bases and J 3 bases, leaving 8 bases between the germline ends.

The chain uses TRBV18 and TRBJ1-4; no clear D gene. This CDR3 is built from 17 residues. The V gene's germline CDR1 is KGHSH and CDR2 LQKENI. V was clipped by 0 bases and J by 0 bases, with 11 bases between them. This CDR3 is CASSPPSALATNEKLFF. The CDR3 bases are TGTGCCAGCTCACCACCTTCCGCCCTTGCAACTAATGAAAAACTGTTTTTT.

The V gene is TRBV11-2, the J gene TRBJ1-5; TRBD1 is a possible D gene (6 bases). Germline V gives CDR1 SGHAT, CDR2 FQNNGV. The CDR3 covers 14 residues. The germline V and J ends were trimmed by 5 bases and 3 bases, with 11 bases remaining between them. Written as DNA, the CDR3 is TGTGCCAGCAGCGGAGGGGGGGCCAATCAGCCCCAGCATTTT. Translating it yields CASSGGGANQPQHF.

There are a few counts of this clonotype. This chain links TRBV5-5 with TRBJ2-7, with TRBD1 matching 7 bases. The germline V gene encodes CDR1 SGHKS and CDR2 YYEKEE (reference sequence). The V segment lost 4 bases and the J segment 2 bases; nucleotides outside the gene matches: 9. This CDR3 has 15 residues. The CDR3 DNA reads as TGTGCCAGCAGCCGCCCATTTCAGGGGGCCTACGAGCAGTACTTC. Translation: CASSRPFQGAYEQYF.

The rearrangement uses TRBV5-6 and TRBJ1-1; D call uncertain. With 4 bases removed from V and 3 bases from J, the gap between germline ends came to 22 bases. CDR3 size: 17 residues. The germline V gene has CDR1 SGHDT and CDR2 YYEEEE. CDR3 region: CASSQRRRGLDYTEAFF. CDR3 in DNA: TGTGCCAGCAGCCAAAGACGGAGAGGGTTGGACTACACTGAAGCTTTCTTT.

The CDR3 bases are TGTGCCAGCAGCCAAGGGGGCCAGGGGGGTGGCTACACCTTC. It is translated as CASSQGGQGGGYTF. The genes are TRBV4-2 and TRBJ1-2; TRBD1 agrees at 7 bases. Trimming took 1 base from V and 7 from J; bases not matched to a gene: 6. The CDR3 spans 14 residues. Looked up from germline, CDR1 is LGHNA and CDR2 is YNFKEQ.

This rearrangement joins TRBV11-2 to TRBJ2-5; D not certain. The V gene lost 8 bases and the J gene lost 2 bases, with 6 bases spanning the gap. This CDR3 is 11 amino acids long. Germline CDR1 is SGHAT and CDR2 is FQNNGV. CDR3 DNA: TGTGCCAGCGGGTCTCAAGAGACCCAGTACTTC. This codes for CASGSQETQYF.

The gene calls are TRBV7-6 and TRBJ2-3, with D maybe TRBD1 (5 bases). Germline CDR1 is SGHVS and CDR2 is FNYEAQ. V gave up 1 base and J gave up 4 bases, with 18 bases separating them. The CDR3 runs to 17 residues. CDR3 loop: CASSLGYRTRLADTQYF. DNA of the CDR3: TGTGCCAGCAGCTTAGGATACCGGACAAGGCTGGCAGATACGCAGTATTTT.

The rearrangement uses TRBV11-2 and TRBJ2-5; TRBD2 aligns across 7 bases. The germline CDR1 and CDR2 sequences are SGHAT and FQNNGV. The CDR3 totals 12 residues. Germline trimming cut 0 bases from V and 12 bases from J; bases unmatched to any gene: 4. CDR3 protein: CASSLDREVEYF. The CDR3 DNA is TGTGCCAGCAGCTTAGATCGGGAGGTGGAGTACTTC. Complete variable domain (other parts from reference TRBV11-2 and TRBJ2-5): EAGVAQSPRYKIIEKRQSVAFWCNPISGHATLYWYQQILGQGPKLLIQFQNNGVVDDSQLPKDRFSAERLKGVDSTLKIQPAKLEDSAVYLCASSLDREVEYFGPGTRLLVL.

The CDR3 coding sequence is TGCAGTGCTAGGGGGACAGGGGCCCTTACGAGCATTCAGTACTTC. Amino acid sequence: CSARGTGALTSIQYF. The chain is built from TRBV20-1 and TRBJ2-4; 10 positions match TRBD1. The CDR3 totals 15 residues. With 3 bases clipped from V and 9 bases from J, the junction kept 11 bases outside the gene matches. Germline V gives CDR1 DFQATT, CDR2 SNEGSKA (reference sequence).

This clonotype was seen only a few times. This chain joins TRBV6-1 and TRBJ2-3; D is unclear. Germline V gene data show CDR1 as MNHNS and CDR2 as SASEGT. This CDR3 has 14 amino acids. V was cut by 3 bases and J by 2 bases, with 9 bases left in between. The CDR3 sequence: CASSERDPTDTQYF. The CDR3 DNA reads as TGTGCCAGCAGTGAGCGAGACCCCACAGATACGCAGTATTTT.

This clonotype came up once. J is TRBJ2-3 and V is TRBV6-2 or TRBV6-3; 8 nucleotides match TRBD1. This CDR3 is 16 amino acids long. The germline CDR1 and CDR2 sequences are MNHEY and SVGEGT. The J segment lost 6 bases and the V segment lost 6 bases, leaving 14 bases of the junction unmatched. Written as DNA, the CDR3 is TGTGCCAGCAGCTACGATCGCGGGACAGGTCCCGATACGCAGTATTTT. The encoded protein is CASSYDRGTGPDTQYF.

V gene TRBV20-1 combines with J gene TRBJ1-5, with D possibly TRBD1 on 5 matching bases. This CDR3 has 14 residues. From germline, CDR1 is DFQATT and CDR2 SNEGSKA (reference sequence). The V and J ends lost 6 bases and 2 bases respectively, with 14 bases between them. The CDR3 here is CSALIGGGNQPQHF. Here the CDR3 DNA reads TGCAGTGCCCTTATTGGGGGTGGCAATCAGCCCCAGCATTTT.

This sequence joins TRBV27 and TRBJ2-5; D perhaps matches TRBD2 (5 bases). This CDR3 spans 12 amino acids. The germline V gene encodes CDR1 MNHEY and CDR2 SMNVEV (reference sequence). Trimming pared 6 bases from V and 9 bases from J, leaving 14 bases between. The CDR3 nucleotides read TGTGCCAGCAGCTACGGTACCGGGGCCCAGTACTTC. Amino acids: CASSYGTGAQYF.

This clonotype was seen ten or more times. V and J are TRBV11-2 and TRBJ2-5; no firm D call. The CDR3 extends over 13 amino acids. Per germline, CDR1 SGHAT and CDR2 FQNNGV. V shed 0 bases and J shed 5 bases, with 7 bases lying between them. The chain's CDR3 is CASSLEGRETQYF. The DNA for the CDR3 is TGTGCCAGCAGCTTAGAAGGCAGGGAGACCCAGTACTTC.

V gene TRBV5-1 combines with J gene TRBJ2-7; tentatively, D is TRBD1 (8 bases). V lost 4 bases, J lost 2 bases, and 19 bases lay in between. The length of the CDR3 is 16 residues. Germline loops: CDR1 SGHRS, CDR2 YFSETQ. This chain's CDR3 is CASSPGGTGGAYEQYV. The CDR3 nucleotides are TGCGCCAGCAGCCCCGGGGGGACAGGAGGGGCCTACGAGCAGTACGTC.

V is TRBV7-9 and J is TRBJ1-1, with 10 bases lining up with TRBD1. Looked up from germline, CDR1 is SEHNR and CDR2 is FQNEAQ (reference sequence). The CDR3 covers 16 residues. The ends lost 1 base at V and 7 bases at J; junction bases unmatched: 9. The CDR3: CASSLVSRDRGREAFF. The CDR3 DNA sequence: TGTGCCAGCAGCTTAGTATCTCGGGACAGGGGCCGTGAAGCTTTCTTT.

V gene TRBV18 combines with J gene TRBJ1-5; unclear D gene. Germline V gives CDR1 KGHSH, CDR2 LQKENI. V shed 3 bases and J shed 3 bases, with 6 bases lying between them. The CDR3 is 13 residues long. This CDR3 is CASSPLDNQPQHF. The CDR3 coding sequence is TGTGCCAGCTCACCCTTGGACAATCAGCCCCAGCATTTT.

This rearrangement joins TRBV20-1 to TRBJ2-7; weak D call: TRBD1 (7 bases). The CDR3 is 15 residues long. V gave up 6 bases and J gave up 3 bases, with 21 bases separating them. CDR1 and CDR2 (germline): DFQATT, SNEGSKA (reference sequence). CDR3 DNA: TGCAGTGCCATACCAAGGGGGCGGGGCGGCTACGAGCAGTACTTC. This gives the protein CSAIPRGRGGYEQYF.

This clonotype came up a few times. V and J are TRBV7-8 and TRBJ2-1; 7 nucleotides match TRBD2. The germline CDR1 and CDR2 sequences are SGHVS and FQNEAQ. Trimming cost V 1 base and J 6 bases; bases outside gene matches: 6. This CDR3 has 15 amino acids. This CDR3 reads CASSLGPAGLNEQFF. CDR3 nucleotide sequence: TGTGCCAGCAGCTTAGGTCCAGCGGGACTCAATGAGCAGTTCTTC.

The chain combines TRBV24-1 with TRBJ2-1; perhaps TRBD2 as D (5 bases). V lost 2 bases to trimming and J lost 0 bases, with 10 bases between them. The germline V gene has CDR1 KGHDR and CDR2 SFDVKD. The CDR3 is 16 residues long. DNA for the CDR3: TGTGCCACCAGTGATTATAAGCGGAGCTCCTACAATGAGCAGTTCTTC. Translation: CATSDYKRSSYNEQFF.

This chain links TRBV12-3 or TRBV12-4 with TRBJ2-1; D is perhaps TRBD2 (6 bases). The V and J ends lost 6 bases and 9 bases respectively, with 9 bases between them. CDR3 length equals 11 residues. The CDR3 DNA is TGTGCCAGCAGCCCGACTAGTGAGCAGTTCTTC. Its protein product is CASSPTSEQFF.

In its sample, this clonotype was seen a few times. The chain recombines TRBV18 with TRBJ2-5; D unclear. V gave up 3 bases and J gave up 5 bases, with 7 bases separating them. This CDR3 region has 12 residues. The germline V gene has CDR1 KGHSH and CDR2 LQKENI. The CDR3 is CASSPSTETQYF. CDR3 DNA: TGTGCCAGCTCACCCTCGACGGAGACCCAGTACTTC.

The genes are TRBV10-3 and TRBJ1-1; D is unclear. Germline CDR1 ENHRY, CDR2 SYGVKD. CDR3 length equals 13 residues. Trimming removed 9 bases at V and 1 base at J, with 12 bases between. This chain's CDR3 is CAIRASGNTEAFF. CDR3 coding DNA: TGTGCCATTCGGGCCAGCGGGAACACTGAAGCTTTCTTT.

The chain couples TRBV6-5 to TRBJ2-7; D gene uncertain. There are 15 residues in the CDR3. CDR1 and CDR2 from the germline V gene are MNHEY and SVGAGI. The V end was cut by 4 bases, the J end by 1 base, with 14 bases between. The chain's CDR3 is CASSFLPVSSYEQYF. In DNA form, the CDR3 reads TGTGCCAGCAGTTTCCTCCCAGTCTCGTCCTACGAGCAGTACTTC.